This T cell receptor beta chain was observed in a study of CD4+ T cells in melanoma. Notes on this clone: One end of the junction fails to match germline, which may point to a read error.

The repertoire was sequenced with immunoSEQ multiplex PCR; TCRdb's copy has only in-frame clones and lacks some. This table holds 18,000 or so clones, about 85% found once. This CDR3 is 14 amino acids long. Germline assignment: CDR1 SSHAT and CDR2 FNYEAQ (reference sequence). Sequencing was carried out using cells from a culture (not recorded whether cultured in vitro). The V and J genes are TRBV7-7 and TRBJ2-5, with 7 bases matching TRBD1. The receptor was derived from a human donor with melanoma. This CDR3 is CASSQQGSGETQYF. DNA of the CDR3: TGTGCTAGCAGCCAACAGGGGTCGGGAGAGACCCAGTACTTC.